These 20 T cell receptor beta chains share one sample of origin, sequenced in a study of breast tumors, draining lymph nodes, adjacent tissues. MiXCR, applied by TCRdb to the multiplex PCR reads, yields one record per CDR3 protein. Counted here are around 140,000 distinct CDR3 sequences, approximately 20% occurring once; the ten biggest clones make up roughly 2.8%. The lymph nodes were axillary draining lymph nodes from breast cancer patients. Sequencing was carried out using axillary lymph node tissue. The receptors were sampled from a female donor with breast cancer. Some clones in this sample may be carry-over from other donors' samples.

This clonotype came up a few times. This chain connects TRBV28 to TRBJ2-7, with D possibly being TRBD2 (5 bases). The V and J ends lost 5 bases and 0 bases respectively, with 11 bases between them. Germline V gene lookup returns CDR1 MDHEN and CDR2 SYDVKM. The CDR3 has 14 residues. The CDR3 loop reads CASSETGVSYEQYF. The CDR3 nucleotides read TGTGCCAGCAGTGAAACCGGGGTCTCCTACGAGCAGTACTTC.

By share, this clonotype ranks as medium-sized. The chain uses TRBV9 and TRBJ2-5; no clear D. The CDR3 contains 15 residues. CDR1 is SGDLS and CDR2 is YYNGEE in the germline V gene. V dropped 4 bases and J dropped 5 bases, with 18 bases sitting between them. CDR3 sequence: CASSPPFGSSETQYF. The DNA of the CDR3 is TGTGCCAGCAGCCCCCCTTTCGGCAGTTCGGAGACCCAGTACTTC.

Turning to this clonotype: A read error is possible here, since a much larger clone lies one base away. This chain connects TRBV20-1 to TRBJ2-1; D is perhaps TRBD1 (6 bases). This CDR3 comprises 16 residues. CDR1 is DFQATT and CDR2 is SNEGSKA in the germline V gene (reference sequence). Between the trimmed V and J ends, which lost 1 base and 4 bases, there was a span of 17 bases. DNA for the CDR3: TGCAGTGCTAGAGTCTCCAAAGCGGACAGTTACAATGAGCAGTTCTTC. Its protein product is CSARVSKADSYNEQFF.

This clonotype was observed a few times. A much more abundant neighbour one base away suggests this may be a read error. V is TRBV5-1 and J is TRBJ2-3; D possibly corresponds to TRBD1 (5 bases). Deletions cut 3 bases from V and 4 bases from J, with 15 bases between. This CDR3 contains 15 residues. The germline V gene encodes CDR1 SGHRS and CDR2 YFSETQ. Here the CDR3 reads CASSSSEGAADTQYF. The CDR3 bases are TGCGCCAGCAGCTCCTCGGAAGGGGCGGCAGATACGCAGTATTTT.

This clonotype came up many times. The rearrangement links TRBV28 to TRBJ2-3; weak D call: TRBD2 (5 bases). The CDR3 is 15 residues long. The germline V and J ends were trimmed by 6 bases and 1 base, with 14 bases remaining between them. CDR1 is MDHEN, CDR2 SYDVKM, per germline. The CDR3 protein is CASRSRGGRTDTQYF. In nucleotides, the CDR3 is TGTGCCAGCAGATCGCGTGGCGGGCGCACAGATACGCAGTATTTT.

This clonotype has ten or more counts. V and J are TRBV7-9 and TRBJ1-4; 9 bases fit TRBD1. The CDR3 spans 15 residues. The J segment lost 5 bases and the V segment lost 4 bases, leaving 5 bases of the junction unmatched. CDR1 is SEHNR, CDR2 FQNEAQ, per germline (reference sequence). The CDR3 sequence: CASSYRDRGNEKLFF. CDR3 nucleotides: TGTGCCAGCAGCTACCGAGACAGGGGGAATGAAAAACTGTTTTTT.

This clonotype was counted ten times or more. This chain uses TRBV6-2 or TRBV6-3 with TRBJ2-7, with D unresolved. In germline, CDR1 is MNHEY, CDR2 SVGEGT. Trimming pared 2 bases from V and 9 bases from J, leaving 8 bases between. The CDR3 contains 11 residues. DNA of the CDR3: TGTGCCAGCAGTTACCAGCTGGGGCAGTACTTC. Translating it yields CASSYQLGQYF.

In the case of this clonotype: Just one base apart from a much larger clone, this may be a read error. The chain joins TRBV5-1 to TRBJ2-2, with D perhaps matching TRBD2 (6 bases). From germline, CDR1 is SGHRS and CDR2 YFSETQ. The CDR3 length is 14 residues. The CDR3, as DNA: TGCGCCCGCAGCTTGGGGGGTTACACCGGGGAGCTGTTTTTT. Translated: CARSLGGYTGELFF.

In its sample, this clonotype was seen many times. CDR3 protein: CASSPGQGAQTQYF. CDR3 coding DNA: TGTGCCAGTAGCCCCGGACAGGGGGCACAGACCCAGTACTTC. V is TRBV19 and J is TRBJ2-5, with 11 nucleotides matching TRBD1. Looked up from germline, CDR1 is LNHDA and CDR2 is SQIVND (reference sequence). V shed 6 bases, J shed 6 bases, and the junction held 6 bases outside the gene matches. This CDR3 contains 14 residues.

A note on this clonotype: No conserved phenylalanine or tryptophan is present at the end of the CDR3, so a read error is the likely explanation. The chain recombines TRBV15 with TRBJ2-5, with D uncertain. Germline V gives CDR1 LNHNV, CDR2 YYDKDF (reference sequence). There are 15 residues in the CDR3. Trimming removed 0 bases at V and 2 bases at J, with 10 bases between. The CDR3 DNA reads TGTGCCACCAGCAGAGATGGGTCCCCGCAAGAGACCCAGTACCTC. This sequence encodes CATSRDGSPQETQYL.

In its sample, this clonotype was seen many times. The V and J genes are TRBV20-1 and TRBJ2-1; 11 bases map to TRBD2. The CDR3 contains 16 residues. Germline values: CDR1 DFQATT, CDR2 SNEGSKA (reference sequence). V lost 3 bases and J lost 10; bases outside the gene matches: 14. CDR3 in amino acids: CSARGTSGFLVNEQFF. In nucleotides, the CDR3 is TGCAGTGCTAGGGGGACTAGCGGCTTTTTGGTTAACGAGCAGTTCTTC.

This clonotype was counted many times. The V and J genes are TRBV19 and TRBJ2-6; D is ambiguous. The CDR3 extends over 13 amino acids. Germline CDR1 LNHDA, CDR2 SQIVND (reference sequence). Trimming took off 8 bases at V and 0 bases at J, with 5 bases between the two ends. CDR3 DNA: TGTGCCAGTCTGAACTCTGGGGCCAACGTCCTGACTTTC. Translating it yields CASLNSGANVLTF.

This clonotype was counted at least ten times. V and J are TRBV5-1 and TRBJ2-1; 10 bases map to TRBD2. Trimming removed 1 base from V and 3 bases from J; junction bases left unmatched: 4. This CDR3 comprises 16 residues. Germline CDR1 and CDR2: SGHRS and YFSETQ. The CDR3 region is CASSLSASGGYNEQFF. The CDR3 nucleotides read TGCGCCAGCAGCTTGTCGGCTAGCGGGGGCTACAATGAGCAGTTCTTC.

This clonotype was seen ten or more times. The V call is TRBV7-8, the J call TRBJ2-1, with TRBD2 matching 8 bases. The V segment lost 0 bases and the J segment 6 bases; nucleotides outside the gene matches: 4. The CDR3 runs 15 residues. Germline loops: CDR1 SGHVS, CDR2 FQNEAQ. The CDR3, as DNA: TGTGCCAGCAGCTTAGCGGGGACTAGGATCAATGAGCAGTTCTTC. Its translation is CASSLAGTRINEQFF.

About this clonotype itself: This CDR3 fails to terminate in the conserved phenylalanine or tryptophan, so it likely reflects a read error. The CDR3 DNA follows: TGTGCCGGCAGCCCCCGACTAGCGGGAGAGACCCAGTACTTG. Residues: CAGSPRLAGETQYL. This chain connects TRBV13 to TRBJ2-5, with 10 bases that match TRBD2. This CDR3 region has 14 residues. CDR1 PRHDT and CDR2 FYEKMQ come from the germline V gene (reference sequence).

The V gene is TRBV5-6, the J gene TRBJ2-7; 10 bases line up with TRBD2. V shed 2 bases, J shed 0 bases, and the junction held 5 bases outside the gene matches. The CDR3 has 16 residues. Germline loops: CDR1 SGHDT, CDR2 YYEEEE. This CDR3 is CASSFLASGSSYEQYF. For the CDR3, the DNA is TGTGCCAGCAGCTTTTTGGCTAGCGGGAGCTCCTACGAGCAGTACTTC.

This clonotype was observed at least ten times. The chain links TRBV2 to TRBJ2-7; unclear D gene. Germline assignment: CDR1 SNHLY and CDR2 FYNNEI. The V end lost 3 bases, the J end lost 9 bases, and 9 bases lay between the germline ends. The CDR3 extends over 11 amino acids. The CDR3: CASSDRGGQYF. The CDR3 DNA is TGTGCCAGCAGTGATCGCGGTGGGCAGTACTTC.

The sample holds many counts of this clonotype. The chain links TRBV12-3 or TRBV12-4 to TRBJ2-1; possible D gene TRBD2, 6 bases. CDR3 length equals 15 residues. V lost 2 bases and J 1 base, leaving 9 bases between the germline ends. The CDR3 region has the DNA TGTGCCAGCAGTTTAAGACTAGGATCCTACAATGAGCAGTTCTTC. Translated, it gives CASSLRLGSYNEQFF.

The table lists this clonotype with many counts. This chain joins TRBV11-2 and TRBJ1-3; D may be TRBD1 (5 bases). V lost 5 bases, J lost 0 bases, and 11 bases lay in between. The length of the CDR3 is 15 residues. The germline V gene has CDR1 SGHAT and CDR2 FQNNGV. This CDR3 reads CASSRDVSSGNTIYF. The CDR3 nucleotides read TGTGCCAGCAGCCGGGACGTTAGCTCTGGAAACACCATATATTTT.

V gene TRBV5-1 combines with J gene TRBJ2-7; D could derive from TRBD1 or TRBD2 (5 bases each). The germline V gene has CDR1 SGHRS and CDR2 YFSETQ. Trimming took off 4 bases at V and 5 bases at J, with 13 bases between the two ends. The CDR3 totals 13 residues. In DNA form, the CDR3 reads TGCGCCAGCAGCGGCCGGGACGGGGACGAGCAGTACTTC. It translates to CASSGRDGDEQYF.